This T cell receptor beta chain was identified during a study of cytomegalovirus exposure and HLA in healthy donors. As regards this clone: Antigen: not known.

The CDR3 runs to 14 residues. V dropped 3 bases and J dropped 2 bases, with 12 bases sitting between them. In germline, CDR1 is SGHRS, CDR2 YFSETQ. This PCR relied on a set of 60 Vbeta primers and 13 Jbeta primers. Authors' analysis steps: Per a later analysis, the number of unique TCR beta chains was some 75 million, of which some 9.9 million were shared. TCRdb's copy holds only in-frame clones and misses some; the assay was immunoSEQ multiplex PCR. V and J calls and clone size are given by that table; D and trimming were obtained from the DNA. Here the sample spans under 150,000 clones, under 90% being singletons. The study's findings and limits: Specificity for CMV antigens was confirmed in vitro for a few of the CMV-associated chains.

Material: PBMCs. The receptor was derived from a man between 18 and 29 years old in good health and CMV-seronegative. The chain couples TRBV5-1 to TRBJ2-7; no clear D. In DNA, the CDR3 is TGCGCCAGCAGCTCTCCCCGCCAGGCCTACGAGCAGTACTTC. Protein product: CASSSPRQAYEQYF.